In its sample, the clone carrying this T cell receptor (beta chain) was seen a few times. This specimen belongs to a study of blood T cell repertoires in COVID-19. In the study overall: Both acute and convalescent COVID-19 samples were obtained from the United States, Italy and Spain. PBMCs, B-cell-depleted T cells, or T cells were the source of the cDNA or gDNA that made up the material.

CDR3 length: 12 amino acids. Trimming took 4 bases from V and 5 from J, leaving 9 bases between them. Germline CDR1 reads ENHRY; CDR2 reads SYGVKD. Per the study methods: Reference gene primer amplification gave nucleated cell count estimates. The repertoire was sequenced with immunoSEQ multiplex PCR; TCRdb's copy has only in-frame clones and lacks some. That table supplies the V and J calls and clone size; D and trimming were determined from the DNA. The table shows 90,000 to 120,000 clones, with roughly four fifths occurring only once. Sequences were obtained from peripheral blood. This receptor was obtained from a man in his 70s with active or convalescent COVID-19. V usage is TRBV10-3 and J usage is TRBJ2-7, with a possible D match to TRBD2 (5 bases). This CDR3 reads CAISAGSNEQYF. The CDR3, as DNA: TGTGCCATCAGTGCTGGGAGCAACGAGCAGTACTTC.